This entry lists 8 T cell receptor beta chains sequenced from one sample in a study of cytomegalovirus exposure and HLA in healthy donors. Amplification used 60 Vbeta primers and 13 Jbeta primers. Method: immunoSEQ multiplex PCR; TCRdb's copy keeps in-frame clones and lacks some. This sample has about 110,000 clones, with approximately 80% found just once. Sample: PBMCs. All receptors derive from a young man in good health and CMV-seronegative.

This clone occurred once. The genes are TRBV27 and TRBJ1-1; 7 positions match TRBD1. There are 14 residues in the CDR3. The germline V gene has CDR1 MNHEY and CDR2 SMNVEV (reference sequence). V dropped 6 bases and J dropped 1; count of bases not matched to a gene: 5. CDR3 residues: CASRNRGSNTEAFF. The DNA of the CDR3 is TGTGCCAGCAGAAACAGGGGTTCGAACACTGAAGCTTTCTTT.

This clone came up a few times. The rearrangement links TRBV7-6 to TRBJ1-5; no clear D gene. Germline values: CDR1 SGHVS, CDR2 FNYEAQ. Between the trimmed V and J ends, which lost 0 bases and 5 bases, there was a span of 17 bases. The CDR3 loop spans 17 amino acids. This CDR3 reads CASSLAAPDGGYQPQHF. DNA of the CDR3: TGTGCCAGCAGCTTAGCAGCCCCCGATGGAGGCTATCAGCCCCAGCATTTT.

The chain is built from TRBV10-2 and TRBJ1-2; D may be TRBD1 (5 bases). V lost 3 bases and J lost 2, with 13 bases in between. The CDR3 runs to 15 residues. Per the germline V gene, CDR1 is WSHSY and CDR2 is SAAADI. The CDR3 reads CASSERTRKNYGYTF. CDR3 in DNA: TGCGCCAGCAGTGAAAGGACAAGAAAAAACTATGGCTACACCTTC.

The chain employs TRBV11-3 and TRBJ2-7; 10 bases line up with TRBD2. Germline V gene lookup returns CDR1 SGHNT and CDR2 YENEEA. J gave up 1 base and V 2 bases, and 2 bases lay outside the gene matches. The CDR3 runs to 15 residues. CDR3 sequence reads: CASSLLAGESYEQYF. DNA of the CDR3: TGTGCCAGCAGCTTACTAGCGGGGGAGTCCTACGAGCAGTACTTC.

The CDR3 DNA sequence: TGTGCCAGTAGTACCGCGGGGGGGGACTCCTACGAGCAGTACTTC. It codes for CASSTAGGDSYEQYF. V and J are TRBV19 and TRBJ2-7; 9 nucleotides align to TRBD2. V shed 4 bases, J shed 0 bases, and the junction held 4 bases outside the gene matches. CDR1 and CDR2 (germline): LNHDA, SQIVND (reference sequence). This CDR3 comprises 15 residues.

The rearrangement links TRBV5-1 to TRBJ2-5, with 8 positions matching TRBD2. The CDR3 has 17 residues. V lost 0 bases and J lost 5; bases outside the gene matches: 12. CDR1 is SGHRS, CDR2 YFSETQ, per germline. CDR3 nucleotide sequence: TGCGCCAGCAGCTTGGGGGTAGCGGGATCCGGTTGGGAGACCCAGTACTTC. Translated, it gives CASSLGVAGSGWETQYF.

This clone appeared a few times. This chain connects TRBV13 to TRBJ1-1, with D uncertain. CDR3 length: 12 residues. Trimming stripped 2 bases from V and 7 bases from J, with 8 bases between. Germline V gene lookup returns CDR1 PRHDT and CDR2 FYEKMQ (reference sequence). CDR3 nucleotide sequence: TGTGCCAGCAGCTTAATGCGATATGAAGCTTTCTTT. Translated, it gives CASSLMRYEAFF.

This sequence joins TRBV4-3 and TRBJ2-7; possibly TRBD1 for D (5 bases). The length of the CDR3 is 15 residues. Trimming removed 0 bases from V and 0 bases from J, with 9 bases in between. Germline V gives CDR1 LGHNA, CDR2 YSLEER. The CDR3 DNA reads as TGCGCCAGCAGCCAAGATTCCAGGGCCTCCTACGAGCAGTACTTC. Protein product: CASSQDSRASYEQYF.